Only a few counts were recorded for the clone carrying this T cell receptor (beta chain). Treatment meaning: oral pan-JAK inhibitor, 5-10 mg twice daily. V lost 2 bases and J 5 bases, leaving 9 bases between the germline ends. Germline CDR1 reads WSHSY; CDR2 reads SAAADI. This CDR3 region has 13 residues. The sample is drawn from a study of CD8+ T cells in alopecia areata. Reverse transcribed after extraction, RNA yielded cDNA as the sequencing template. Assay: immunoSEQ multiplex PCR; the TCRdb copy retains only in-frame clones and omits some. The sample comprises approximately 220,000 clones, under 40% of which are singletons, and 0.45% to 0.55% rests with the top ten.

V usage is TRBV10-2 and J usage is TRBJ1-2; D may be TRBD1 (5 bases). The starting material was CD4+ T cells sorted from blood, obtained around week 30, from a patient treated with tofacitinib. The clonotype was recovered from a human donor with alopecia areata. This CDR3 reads CASSETGRYGYTF. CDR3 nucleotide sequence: TGCGCCAGCAGTGAGACGGGGCGTTATGGCTACACCTTC.